This T cell receptor (beta chain) derives from a study of T cell responses to AZD1222 COVID-19 vaccine. General study results and limits: Among the donors, most were white British and more were female, and clonal diversity was possibly underestimated. AZD1222 recipients seropositive at baseline numbered only five to seven.

The assay was immunoSEQ multiplex PCR, and TCRdb's table has in-frame clones only and misses some. The sample lists about 110,000 clones, about 90% occurring once. This clone turned up a few times. Its antigen remains unknown. The specimen was peripheral blood, collected on day 0 of AZD1222 vaccination. This receptor was obtained from an adult in good health.

The DNA for the CDR3 is TGTGCCAGCAGCTTAAACAGAAGAAACTATGGCTACACCTTC. It specifies CASSLNRRNYGYTF. The rearrangement links TRBV13 to TRBJ1-2; no definite D call. CDR1 and CDR2 (germline): PRHDT, FYEKMQ (reference sequence). The length of the CDR3 is 14 residues. The ends were cut back, 2 bases at V and 2 bases at J, with 9 bases in the middle.